This T cell receptor (beta chain) derives from a study of tumor-infiltrating lymphocytes in localized non-small cell lung cancer. General study points: Each assay used a separate piece of the same tissue. Tumor T-cell fraction was not associated with recurrence-free survival.

V trimming: 0 bases; J trimming: 4 bases; junction bases outside the gene matches: 12. The CDR3 length is 17 residues. CDR1 SGHRS and CDR2 YFSETQ come from the germline V gene. This table comes from immunoSEQ multiplex PCR, and its TCRdb copy is limited to in-frame clones, with some not included. The sample records around 25,000 clones, just under 75% being singletons. This clone showed up just a few times. Its matching antigen is unknown. The sample comprised lung tumor tissue. The gene calls are TRBV5-1 and TRBJ1-1; TRBD1 matches 7 bases. The receptor was isolated from a human donor with non-small cell lung cancer. The CDR3 DNA sequence: TGCGCCAGCAGCTTGGCTGGACAGGAGGGGTTGTCCACTGAAGCTTTCTTT. Translating it yields CASSLAGQEGLSTEAFF.